One and the same sample provided the 21 T cell receptor beta chains below, sequenced in a study of T-cell reconstitution after alpha-beta-depleted transplantation in children. TCRbeta library preparation incorporated unique molecular identifiers. One entry per CDR3 protein results from TCRdb running MiXCR on the PCR reads. The sample carries about 110,000 distinct CDR3 sequences, around 6.4% recorded once. The material sequenced was PBMCs, mostly from graft donor cells, taken 360 days after TCRalphabeta/CD19-depleted stem cell transplant. Source of these receptors: a male patient between 2 and 10 years old who had a stem cell transplant for acute lymphoblastic leukemia, so the T cells may come from the graft donor.

J is TRBJ2-2 and V is TRBV7-9; 8 bases are shared with TRBD1. CDR3 length: 16 residues. In germline, CDR1 is SEHNR, CDR2 FQNEAQ (reference sequence). V was pared by 3 bases and J by 1 base, with 4 bases of the junction left unmatched. The CDR3 region has the DNA TGTGCCAGCAGCTTTACCGGGACAGGGAACACCGGGGAGCTGTTTTTT. Its protein product is CASSFTGTGNTGELFF. The full variable domain, completed using reference TRBV7-9 and TRBJ2-2, is DTGVSQNPRHKITKRGQNVTFRCDPISEHNRLYWYRQTLGQGPEFLTYFQNEAQLEKSRLLSDRFSAERPKGSFSTLEIQRTEQGDSAMYLCASSFTGTGNTGELFFGEGSRLTVL.

This clonotype was seen ten or more times. The chain employs TRBV24-1 and TRBJ2-7, with TRBD2 as a possible D gene (5 bases). There are 14 residues in the CDR3. Trimming took 3 bases from V and 4 from J, leaving 12 bases between them. Per the germline V gene, CDR1 is KGHDR and CDR2 is SFDVKD. For the CDR3, the DNA is TGTGCCACCAGTGATACGGACGGAGGATACGAGCAGTACTTC. Its protein is CATSDTDGGYEQYF.

The chain carries TRBV4-3 and TRBJ2-1; 7 bases map to TRBD2. V shed 3 bases, J shed 3 bases, and the junction held 8 bases outside the gene matches. The CDR3 runs to 16 residues. The germline CDR1 and CDR2 sequences are LGHNA and YSLEER. DNA of the CDR3: TGCGCCAGCAGCCAGGCCACTAGCGTGGGCTACAATGAGCAGTTCTTC. Amino acids: CASSQATSVGYNEQFF.

This clonotype was picked up many times. This rearrangement joins TRBV4-3 to TRBJ1-2; D is unclear. CDR1 is LGHNA, CDR2 YSLEER, per germline. V was clipped by 0 bases and J by 8 bases, with 10 bases between them. The CDR3 runs to 13 residues. CDR3 nucleotide sequence: TGCGCCAGCAGCCAAGAGCTCCCCTTCGGCTACACCTTC. Its protein is CASSQELPFGYTF.

Comment on this clonotype: A read error may explain this, as a much larger clone is one base away. The rearrangement links TRBV4-2 to TRBJ2-1; a possible D gene is TRBD1 (6 bases). V gave up 2 bases and J gave up 9 bases, with 14 bases separating them. This CDR3 is built from 14 residues. CDR1 and CDR2 from the germline V gene are LGHNA and YNFKEQ. Written as DNA, the CDR3 is TGTGCCAGCAGCCAAACCGACAGGCACAGTGAGCAGTTCTTC. Amino acid sequence: CASSQTDRHSEQFF.

The chain combines TRBV5-1 with TRBJ2-7, with D perhaps TRBD1 (6 bases). This CDR3 region has 12 residues. Germline V gives CDR1 SGHRS, CDR2 YFSETQ. Trimming removed 5 bases from V and 6 bases from J, with 12 bases in between. The CDR3 reads CASSPGTIEQYF. For the CDR3, the DNA is TGCGCCAGCAGTCCCGGGACAATCGAGCAGTACTTC.

This clonotype was seen repeatedly, ten times or more. This rearrangement joins TRBV2 to TRBJ2-6; the D is unclear. Trimming cost V 10 bases and J 3 bases, with 16 bases left between them. The CDR3 is 15 amino acids. Germline-derived CDR1 and CDR2 are SNHLY and FYNNEI. CDR3 sequence (DNA): TGTGCCACCAAGACGGGTTTTCGTGGGGCCAACGTCCTGACTTTC. This codes for CATKTGFRGANVLTF.

This clonotype showed up just a few times. The DNA for the CDR3 is TGTGCCAGCAGTTCCGGGTCAAATTACGAGCAGTACTTC. It yields the protein CASSSGSNYEQYF. V is TRBV7-8 and J is TRBJ2-7; no clear D. The CDR3 contains 13 residues. Germline CDR1 and CDR2: SGHVS and FQNEAQ. The V and J ends lost 6 bases and 4 bases respectively, with 13 bases between them.

This clonotype has a handful of counts. V and J are TRBV7-9 and TRBJ2-5; D is undetermined. V was pared by 0 bases and J by 3 bases, with 5 bases between. Germline V gives CDR1 SEHNR, CDR2 FQNEAQ (reference sequence). The CDR3 extends over 13 amino acids. The CDR3 protein is CASSLAGKETQYF. CDR3 sequence (DNA): TGTGCCAGCAGCTTAGCAGGGAAAGAGACCCAGTACTTC. The complete variable domain, with remaining parts taken from reference TRBV7-9 and TRBJ2-5, reads DTGVSQNPRHKITKRGQNVTFRCDPISEHNRLYWYRQTLGQGPEFLTYFQNEAQLEKSRLLSDRFSAERPKGSFSTLEIQRTEQGDSAMYLCASSLAGKETQYFGPGTRLLVL.

This clonotype was recorded a few times. The chain carries TRBV7-9 and TRBJ2-3, with a tentative D call TRBD2 (5 bases). This CDR3 has 15 residues. Germline V gene data show CDR1 as SEHNR and CDR2 as FQNEAQ (reference sequence). The germline V and J ends were trimmed by 8 bases and 2 bases, with 17 bases remaining between them. The DNA of the CDR3 is TGTGCCAGCCGCCCCGACCGCGGGCCCACAGATACGCAGTATTTT. This gives the protein CASRPDRGPTDTQYF.

This clonotype came up many times. One end of the junction fails to match germline, which may point to a read error. The chain combines TRBV11-2 with TRBJ2-7; a weak D match, TRBD2 (6 bases). There are 13 residues in the CDR3. Germline V lookup: CDR1 SGHAT, CDR2 FQNNGV. CDR3 nucleotide sequence: TGTGCCAGCACCTTAGCGGTAGGATACGAGCAGTACTTC. As protein: CASTLAVGYEQYF.

J is TRBJ1-6 and V is TRBV6-1; 7 nucleotides align to TRBD1. CDR1 and CDR2 (germline): MNHNS, SASEGT. The CDR3 loop spans 13 amino acids. V lost 0 bases, J lost 18 bases, and 8 bases stayed unmatched. CDR3 sequence: CASSEAWDSSSHF. The CDR3 region has the DNA TGTGCCAGCAGTGAAGCGTGGGACAGTAGTTCCCACTTT.

This clonotype was detected ten times or more. The chain has TRBV12-3 or TRBV12-4 and TRBJ2-3; D is uncertain. The CDR3 consists of 14 residues. V gave up 3 bases and J gave up 2 bases, with 9 bases separating them. Written as DNA, the CDR3 is TGTGCCAGCAGTTTCTGGTCAACCACAGATACGCAGTATTTT. As protein: CASSFWSTTDTQYF.

This clonotype was counted between two and nine times. CDR3 loop: CSAEHSVDTQYF. CDR3 DNA sequence: TGCAGTGCAGAACATAGTGTTGATACGCAGTATTTT. The gene calls are TRBV20-1 and TRBJ2-3; no clear D gene. CDR3 size: 12 residues. Trimming removed 6 bases from V and 6 bases from J, with 13 bases in between. The germline CDR1 and CDR2 sequences are DFQATT and SNEGSKA (reference sequence).

Many counts were recorded for this clonotype. The chain links TRBV2 to TRBJ2-7; D might be TRBD1 (5 bases). Germline CDR1 SNHLY, CDR2 FYNNEI. This CDR3 has 15 amino acids. V shed 8 bases and J shed 2 bases, with 19 bases lying between them. The CDR3 coding sequence is TGTGCCAGCCGACCCCCAGCCCGCAGGGCCTACGAGCAGTACTTC. Translating it yields CASRPPARRAYEQYF.

This clonotype has a handful of counts. The rearrangement joins TRBV7-2 to TRBJ2-4; 7 nucleotides align to TRBD1. In germline, CDR1 is SGHTA, CDR2 FQGNSA. The CDR3 spans 17 residues. Trimming removed 5 bases from V and 7 bases from J; junction bases left unmatched: 17. CDR3 bases: TGTGCCAGCAGCCCTTGGACAGGCCCCTTTCCAAACAACATTCAGTACTTC. Its protein product is CASSPWTGPFPNNIQYF.

This sequence joins TRBV5-1 and TRBJ2-5, with TRBD1 matching 7 bases. The CDR3 contains 15 residues. The germline CDR1 and CDR2 sequences are SGHRS and YFSETQ. Losses at the gene ends were 5 bases for V and 0 bases for J; bases not matched to a gene: 7. CDR3: CASRVDRANQETQYF. The CDR3 coding sequence is TGCGCCAGCAGAGTCGACAGGGCAAACCAAGAGACCCAGTACTTC.

Many counts were recorded for this clonotype. V is TRBV28 and J is TRBJ1-2; D is undetermined. Looked up from germline, CDR1 is MDHEN and CDR2 is SYDVKM. The V and J ends lost 5 bases and 6 bases respectively, with 19 bases between them. The CDR3 consists of 15 residues. CDR3 in DNA: TGTGCCAGCAGTATCCGACGGATAGCTATCGATGGCTACACCTTC. This sequence encodes CASSIRRIAIDGYTF.

The CDR3 nucleotides are TGTGCCAGCAGTATCGGGCCGCGGAATGAAAAACTGTTTTTT. Residues: CASSIGPRNEKLFF. The V call is TRBV6-5, the J call TRBJ1-4; D ambiguous. The CDR3 runs 14 residues. Trimming removed 5 bases from V and 5 bases from J, with 12 bases in between. The germline CDR1 and CDR2 sequences are MNHEY and SVGAGI.

This clonotype was picked up many times. V is TRBV7-9 and J is TRBJ1-2; no clear D gene. Trimming left V 5 bases short and J 4 bases short, with 14 bases between. The CDR3 runs to 14 residues. In germline, CDR1 is SEHNR, CDR2 FQNEAQ (reference sequence). The CDR3, as DNA: TGTGCCAGCAGCACTGCGGAAGTATCCTATGGCTACACCTTC. This translates into CASSTAEVSYGYTF.

This clonotype was found a few times. The rearrangement links TRBV6-9 to TRBJ2-5; D may be TRBD2 (7 bases). CDR3 length: 15 residues. Germline V gene data show CDR1 as MNHGY and CDR2 as SVAAGI. V was pared by 1 base and J by 2 bases, with 11 bases between. This CDR3 reads CASSYWGGPQETQYF. The CDR3, as DNA: TGTGCCAGCAGTTATTGGGGGGGGCCGCAAGAGACCCAGTACTTC.